These 5 T cell receptor beta chains were all obtained from the same sample, sequenced in a study of T cell changes during pregnancy in multiple sclerosis. The assay was immunoSEQ multiplex PCR, and TCRdb's table has in-frame clones only and misses some. The sample has 69,000 or so clones; around 92% are singletons. The specimen comprised peripheral blood, sampled before pregnancy. The receptors stem from a female donor with multiple sclerosis, enrolled in a pregnancy study.

This chain links TRBV6-5 with TRBJ2-3; TRBD2 might be the D (6 bases). The CDR3 is 13 amino acids. The germline V and J ends were trimmed by 6 bases and 8 bases, with 15 bases remaining between them. CDR1 and CDR2 (germline): MNHEY, SVGAGI. CDR3 sequence reads: CASSKTRTITQYF. The CDR3 coding sequence is TGTGCCAGCAGCAAAACCCGGACTATTACGCAGTATTTT.

The V and J genes are TRBV19 and TRBJ2-7, with D possibly being TRBD1 (6 bases). Germline V gives CDR1 LNHDA, CDR2 SQIVND (reference sequence). With 3 bases removed from V and 3 bases from J, the gap between germline ends came to 9 bases. The length of the CDR3 is 13 residues. In nucleotides, the CDR3 is TGTGCCAGTAGTATCGAGGACAGCTACGAGCAGTACTTC. It codes for CASSIEDSYEQYF.

The genes are TRBV25-1 and TRBJ2-2; 12 nucleotides agree with TRBD1. Germline CDR1 reads MGHDK; CDR2 reads SYGVNS. The CDR3 is 15 amino acids. Losses at the gene ends were 6 bases for V and 6 bases for J; bases not matched to a gene: 5. The CDR3 region is CASSAGTGGSGELFF. For the CDR3, the DNA is TGTGCCAGCAGCGCCGGGACAGGGGGCTCCGGGGAGCTGTTTTTT.

The CDR3 nucleotides are TGTGCCACCAGCAGAGTTAGGGGACAGACATATGGCTACACCTTC. It translates to CATSRVRGQTYGYTF. The chain is built from TRBV15 and TRBJ1-2; 7 nucleotides line up with TRBD1. The germline gives CDR1 LNHNV, CDR2 YYDKDF (reference sequence). CDR3 length: 15 residues. The V and J ends lost 1 base and 5 bases, in that order; junction bases with no gene match: 7.

This rearrangement joins TRBV19 to TRBJ1-1, with D possibly TRBD1 on 6 matching bases. Trimming cost V 6 bases and J 4 bases, with 12 bases left between them. The CDR3 is 13 residues long. Germline V lookup: CDR1 LNHDA, CDR2 SQIVND (reference sequence). The CDR3 sequence: CASSFTGFTEAFF. The DNA for the CDR3 is TGTGCCAGTAGCTTCACAGGGTTCACTGAAGCTTTCTTT.